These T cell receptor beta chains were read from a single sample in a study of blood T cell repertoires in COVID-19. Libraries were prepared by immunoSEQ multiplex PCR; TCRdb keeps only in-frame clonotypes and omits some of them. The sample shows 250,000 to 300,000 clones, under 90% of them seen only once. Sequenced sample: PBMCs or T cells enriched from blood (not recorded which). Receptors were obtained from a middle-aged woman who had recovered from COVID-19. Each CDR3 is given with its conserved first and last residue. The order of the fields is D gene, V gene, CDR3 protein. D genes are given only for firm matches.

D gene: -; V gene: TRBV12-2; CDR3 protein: CASRLAHPGSNYGYTF
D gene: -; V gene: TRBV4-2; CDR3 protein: CASSQDLGRGAQRPQHF
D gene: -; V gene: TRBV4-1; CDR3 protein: CASSQDPRVRGYTF
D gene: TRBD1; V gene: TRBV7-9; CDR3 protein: CASSPTPGQGRLYEQYF
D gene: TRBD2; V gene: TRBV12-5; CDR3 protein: CASGLVIGGGTEQFF
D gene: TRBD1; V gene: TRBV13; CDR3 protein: CASSTRRTGPQFF
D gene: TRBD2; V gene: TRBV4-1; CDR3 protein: CASSQQGLAGGDTQYF
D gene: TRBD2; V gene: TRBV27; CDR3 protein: CASRLGAGPYNEQFF
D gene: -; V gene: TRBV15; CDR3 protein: CATSSDRQAYNSPLHF
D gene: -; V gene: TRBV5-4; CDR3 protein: CASSLVEGYGYTF
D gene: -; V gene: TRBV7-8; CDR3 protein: CASSSHPGYTEAFF
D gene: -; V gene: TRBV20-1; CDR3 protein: CSARGGHEAFF
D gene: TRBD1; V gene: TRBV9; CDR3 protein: CASSATGLGQPQHF
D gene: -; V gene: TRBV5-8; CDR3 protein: CASGDPGINTEAFF
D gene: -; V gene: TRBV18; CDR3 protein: CASSPPASSNQPQHF
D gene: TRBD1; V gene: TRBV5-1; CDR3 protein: CASSGLGQGNTGELFF
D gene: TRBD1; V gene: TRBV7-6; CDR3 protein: CASSLAPNRGNSPLHF
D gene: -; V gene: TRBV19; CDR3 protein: CASSESGVANTGELFF
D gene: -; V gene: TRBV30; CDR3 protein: CAWSVVSPPREAFF
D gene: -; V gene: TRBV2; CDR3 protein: CASRAEGLSNSPLHF
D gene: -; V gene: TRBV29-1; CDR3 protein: CSDRSTEAFF
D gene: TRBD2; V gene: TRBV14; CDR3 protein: CASSRTSRGGELFF
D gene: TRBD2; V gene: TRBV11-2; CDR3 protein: CASSLGEAGGGDEQFF
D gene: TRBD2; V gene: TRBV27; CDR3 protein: CASSLRTSGISYNEQFF
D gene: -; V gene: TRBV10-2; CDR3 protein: CASNPGNSYGYTF
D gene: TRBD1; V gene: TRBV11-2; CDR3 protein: CASSFSGGSTEAFF
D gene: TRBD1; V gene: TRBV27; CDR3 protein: CASSSSDRDEQYF
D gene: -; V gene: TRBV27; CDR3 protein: CASSLYGTSNTGELFF
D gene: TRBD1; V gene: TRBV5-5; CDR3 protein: CASSTRDSNYGYTF
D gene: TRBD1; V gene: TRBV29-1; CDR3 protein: CSARQGSNTEAFF
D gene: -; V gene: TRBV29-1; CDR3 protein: CSVEDHEGSSYNEQFF
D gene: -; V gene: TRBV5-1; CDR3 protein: CASSLATRYGYTF
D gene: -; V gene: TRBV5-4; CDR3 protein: CASSFGGGQYEQYF
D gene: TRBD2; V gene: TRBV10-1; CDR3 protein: CASSDFSGGAGEQYF
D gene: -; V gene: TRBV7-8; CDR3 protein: CASSLIVGSTEAFF